This T cell receptor beta chain was documented in a study of T cells after yellow fever vaccination. TCRdb used MiXCR to reprocess the 5' RACE reads, holding one entry per CDR3 protein. The sample lists about 340,000 distinct CDR3 sequences, 12% occurring once. Study-level results: Booster sampling recovered most clones from primary vaccination (roughly 96% CD4, approximately 88% CD8).

Germline CDR1 is LNHDA and CDR2 is SQIVND (reference sequence). With 5 bases clipped from V and 5 bases from J, the junction kept 5 bases outside the gene matches. CDR3 size: 14 residues. For this clonotype: What it binds is not known.

This clonotype was sampled from a man younger than 35 who received the YFV17D yellow fever vaccine. The sequenced sample was CD4+ T cells sorted from PBMCs, obtained 15 days after the yellow fever booster vaccination. The chain has TRBV19 and TRBJ2-5; 10 bases line up with TRBD1. CDR3 loop: CASSADRGTETQYF. The CDR3, as DNA: TGTGCCAGTAGTGCGGACAGGGGGACTGAGACCCAGTACTTC. The whole variable domain, filled in from reference TRBV19 and TRBJ2-5, reads DGGITQSPKYLFRKEGQNVTLSCEQNLNHDAMYWYRQDPGQGLRLIYYSQIVNDFQKGDIAEGYSVSREKKESFPLTVTSAQKNPTAFYLCASSADRGTETQYFGPGTRLLVL.